The 25 T cell receptor beta chains reported below all come from one sample, sequenced in a study of identical twins. TCRdb processed the 5' RACE reads anew with MiXCR; each CDR3 protein has one entry. The profile shows around 340,000 distinct CDR3 sequences, approximately 9.1% of them singletons. Source material: naive T cells sorted from blood. These receptors were taken from a woman aged 45-59 years in good health.

There are many counts of this clonotype. The chain uses TRBV12-3 or TRBV12-4 and TRBJ1-1; TRBD1 matches 8 bases. CDR3 length: 13 residues. The junction had 12 bases not matched to a gene; V was cut back by 6 bases and J by 12 bases. CDR3 residues: CASRALPGGKTFF. The CDR3 DNA sequence: TGTGCCAGCAGGGCCCTCCCAGGGGGCAAAACTTTCTTT.

This clonotype was detected ten times or more. The chain uses TRBV20-1 and TRBJ2-3; TRBD2 agrees at 12 bases. Trimming removed 3 bases from V and 4 bases from J; junction bases left unmatched: 8. This CDR3 spans 16 amino acids. In germline, CDR1 is DFQATT, CDR2 SNEGSKA (reference sequence). The CDR3 nucleotides read TGCAGTGCTAGCTCCGGACTAGCGGGACTCGCAGATACGCAGTATTTT. Translation gives CSASSGLAGLADTQYF.

The CDR3 DNA sequence: TGCAGTGCTAGGCAGCCGAGCTCCTACGAGCAGTACTTC. It codes for CSARQPSSYEQYF. V is TRBV20-1 and J is TRBJ2-7; D ambiguous. CDR1 is DFQATT, CDR2 SNEGSKA, per germline (reference sequence). V was trimmed by 3 bases and J by 0 bases, leaving 9 bases between them. This CDR3 region has 13 residues.

This clonotype has a count of ten or more. The rearrangement joins TRBV7-9 to TRBJ1-1, with TRBD1 as a possible D gene (5 bases). Trimming left V 11 bases short and J 1 base short, with 20 bases between. CDR3 size: 15 residues. CDR1 is SEHNR, CDR2 FQNEAQ, per germline (reference sequence). The CDR3 region has the DNA TGTGCCGCGAACCGGGGCTGGGAGGGGAACACTGAAGCTTTCTTT. Encoded protein: CAANRGWEGNTEAFF.

The chain has TRBV6-5 and TRBJ2-3, with D tentatively TRBD1 (5 bases). The germline V gene has CDR1 MNHEY and CDR2 SVGAGI. The CDR3 length is 15 residues. The germline V and J ends were trimmed by 5 bases and 0 bases, with 12 bases remaining between them. The DNA for the CDR3 is TGTGCCAGCAGTCGGACATATTCTAGCACAGATACGCAGTATTTT. Protein product: CASSRTYSSTDTQYF.

The V and J genes are TRBV4-1 and TRBJ2-1, with a weak D call TRBD1 (6 bases). Trimming removed 3 bases at V and 9 bases at J, with 9 bases between. This CDR3 has 12 residues. CDR1 MGHRA and CDR2 YSYEKL come from the germline V gene. The chain's CDR3 is CASSQDSLEQFF. The CDR3 bases are TGCGCCAGCAGCCAGGACAGTCTTGAGCAGTTCTTC.

This clonotype was observed a few times. J is TRBJ2-3 and V is TRBV27, with 10 bases lining up with TRBD2. The CDR3 extends over 15 amino acids. Germline loops: CDR1 MNHEY, CDR2 SMNVEV (reference sequence). With 8 bases clipped from V and 2 bases from J, the junction kept 7 bases outside the gene matches. The CDR3 DNA is TGTGCCAGCCGAAAGCGGGAGGGCCCCACAGATACGCAGTATTTT. It translates to CASRKREGPTDTQYF.

This clonotype was seen at least ten times. The chain carries TRBV20-1 and TRBJ2-1; 7 positions agree with TRBD2. The germline V gene has CDR1 DFQATT and CDR2 SNEGSKA (reference sequence). This CDR3 is 16 amino acids long. Germline trimming cut 6 bases from V and 2 bases from J; bases unmatched to any gene: 13. CDR3 nucleotide sequence: TGCAGTGCCCCGCGACTAGCCCAACCGACCTACAATGAGCAGTTCTTC. Translated: CSAPRLAQPTYNEQFF.

The CDR3 nucleotides are TGTGCCAGCAGTCCCGGACAAATTGGTGGCTACACCTTC. It translates to CASSPGQIGGYTF. The chain has TRBV7-8 and TRBJ1-2; perhaps TRBD1 as D (5 bases). The germline gives CDR1 SGHVS, CDR2 FQNEAQ. V lost 6 bases and J 7 bases, leaving 15 bases between the germline ends. The CDR3 covers 13 residues.

This clonotype came up a few times. The rearrangement links TRBV3-1 to TRBJ2-5; 10 bases line up with TRBD2. With 3 bases clipped from V and 2 bases from J, the junction kept 3 bases outside the gene matches. This CDR3 has 15 residues. The germline V gene has CDR1 LGHDT and CDR2 YNNKEL (reference sequence). CDR3 in DNA: TGTGCCAGCAGCCATCCGACTAGCGGGCAAGAGACCCAGTACTTC. It translates to CASSHPTSGQETQYF.

This clonotype appeared a few times. V is TRBV10-3 and J is TRBJ2-5, with a weak D call TRBD1 (6 bases). In germline, CDR1 is ENHRY, CDR2 SYGVKD. Trimming cost V 0 bases and J 2 bases, with 13 bases left between them. The CDR3 consists of 16 residues. The CDR3 nucleotides read TGTGCCATCAGTGAGTCAACGGCACAGGGTCAAGAGACCCAGTACTTC. Translated: CAISESTAQGQETQYF.

The CDR3, as DNA: TGTGCCAGCAGCGTAGCGGGAGGGCCCGGCTCCTACAATGAGCAGTTCTTC. It yields the protein CASSVAGGPGSYNEQFF. The chain employs TRBV9 and TRBJ2-1, with 8 positions matching TRBD2. Looked up from germline, CDR1 is SGDLS and CDR2 is YYNGEE. Trimming removed 0 bases from V and 0 bases from J; junction bases left unmatched: 5. The CDR3 length is 17 residues.

This clonotype was detected many times. The V and J genes are TRBV27 and TRBJ2-7; D ambiguous. Trimming pared 4 bases from V and 2 bases from J, leaving 9 bases between. Germline V gives CDR1 MNHEY, CDR2 SMNVEV (reference sequence). The length of the CDR3 is 13 residues. CDR3 nucleotides: TGTGCCAGCAGTTGGGCCAGAACCTACGAGCAGTACTTC. Its protein is CASSWARTYEQYF.

This clonotype appeared many times. CDR3: CASSQGQVYEQYF. The CDR3 DNA reads as TGTGCCAGCAGCCAAGGTCAGGTCTACGAGCAGTACTTC. The gene calls are TRBV14 and TRBJ2-7, with unresolved D. Between the trimmed V and J ends, which lost 1 base and 3 bases, there was a span of 7 bases. The CDR3 loop spans 13 amino acids. Germline loops: CDR1 SGHDN, CDR2 FVKESK.

This clonotype was seen a handful of times. The genes are TRBV7-2 and TRBJ1-2, with 8 bases aligning to TRBD1. The germline CDR1 and CDR2 sequences are SGHTA and FQGNSA. The V gene end was trimmed by 3 bases and the J gene end by 1 base; junction bases not matched to a gene: 4. This CDR3 has 15 amino acids. CDR3 nucleotides: TGTGCCAGCAGCTTGTCGACAGGGGTTAACTATGGCTACACCTTC. Encoded protein: CASSLSTGVNYGYTF. The variable domain in full, with the rest retrieved from reference TRBV7-2 and TRBJ1-2, is GAGVSQSPSNKVTEKGKDVELRCDPISGHTALYWYRQSLGQGLEFLIYFQGNSAPDKSGLPSDRFSAERTGGSVSTLTIQRTQQEDSAVYLCASSLSTGVNYGYTFGSGTRLTVV.

This clonotype was recorded many times. V and J are TRBV9 and TRBJ2-1; TRBD2 matches 8 bases. The J segment lost 7 bases and the V segment lost 6 bases, leaving 6 bases of the junction unmatched. The CDR3 extends over 13 amino acids. CDR1 is SGDLS, CDR2 YYNGEE, per germline. The CDR3 sequence: CASMGGRNNEQFF. The CDR3 DNA reads as TGTGCCAGCATGGGCGGGAGGAATAATGAGCAGTTCTTC.

This clonotype showed up many times. The chain has TRBV29-1 and TRBJ2-1; 8 bases line up with TRBD2. Looked up from germline, CDR1 is SQVTM and CDR2 is ANQGSEA. Germline trimming cut 6 bases from V and 0 bases from J; bases unmatched to any gene: 7. The CDR3 runs 15 residues. The CDR3 protein is CSVLKSGSSYNEQFF. The CDR3 coding sequence is TGCAGCGTCCTCAAAAGCGGGAGCTCCTACAATGAGCAGTTCTTC.

This clonotype was counted ten times or more. The rearrangement joins TRBV5-1 to TRBJ2-3; 13 bases are shared with TRBD2. The CDR3 has 16 amino acids. The V gene end was trimmed by 0 bases and the J gene end by 6 bases; junction bases not matched to a gene: 4. Germline loops: CDR1 SGHRS, CDR2 YFSETQ. The CDR3 is CASSLGGLAGADTQYF. CDR3 DNA sequence: TGCGCCAGCAGCTTGGGAGGACTAGCGGGAGCGGATACGCAGTATTTT.

This clonotype has a count of ten or more. The chain couples TRBV7-9 to TRBJ1-2; a weak D match, TRBD1 (5 bases). The CDR3 is made up of 15 amino acids. V was trimmed by 5 bases and J by 2 bases, leaving 15 bases between them. From germline, CDR1 is SEHNR and CDR2 FQNEAQ (reference sequence). In nucleotides, the CDR3 is TGTGCCAGCAGCCTAGGGACCCCCCGAAACTATGGCTACACCTTC. Its translation is CASSLGTPRNYGYTF.

The sample holds a few counts of this clonotype. This chain connects TRBV29-1 to TRBJ2-2; 13 nucleotides agree with TRBD2. The ends lost 7 bases at V and 5 bases at J; junction bases unmatched: 13. Germline CDR1 reads SQVTM; CDR2 reads ANQGSEA. The CDR3 totals 17 residues. In nucleotides, the CDR3 is TGCAGCGCCCTGGGGAACGGACTAGCGGGAGTTACCGGGGAGCTGTTTTTT. Amino acid sequence: CSALGNGLAGVTGELFF.

The chain links TRBV6-5 to TRBJ2-1; unclear D gene. The V and J ends lost 0 bases and 8 bases respectively, with 8 bases between them. From germline, CDR1 is MNHEY and CDR2 SVGAGI. The CDR3 contains 13 residues. The CDR3 spells CASSYSKRDEQFF. In DNA, the CDR3 is TGTGCCAGCAGTTACTCGAAAAGGGATGAGCAGTTCTTC.

This clonotype showed up just a few times. The chain employs TRBV7-3 and TRBJ1-1; D not certain. In germline, CDR1 is SGHTA, CDR2 FQGTGA. The CDR3 sequence is 15 residues long. Between the trimmed V and J ends, which lost 0 bases and 5 bases, there was a span of 13 bases. The CDR3 DNA reads TGTGCCAGCAGCTTAACTCGGGTGGCTCGGACTGAAGCTTTCTTT. Its translation is CASSLTRVARTEAFF.

The chain couples TRBV7-9 to TRBJ2-2; the match to TRBD2 covers 9 bases. V dropped 4 bases and J dropped 1; count of bases not matched to a gene: 4. This CDR3 has 16 amino acids. Germline CDR1 SEHNR, CDR2 FQNEAQ (reference sequence). The CDR3 sequence is CASSSQREENTGELFF. CDR3 sequence (DNA): TGTGCCAGCAGCTCTCAGCGGGAGGAGAACACCGGGGAGCTGTTTTTT.

This clonotype was counted many times. The J gene is TRBJ2-3, the V gene TRBV6-6, with a tentative D call TRBD1 (6 bases). CDR1 is MNHNY and CDR2 is SVGAGI in the germline V gene (reference sequence). Trimming left V 8 bases short and J 6 bases short, with 21 bases between. This CDR3 comprises 15 residues. The CDR3 DNA sequence: TGTGCCAGCCGAGGATCCACAGGGCCGACGGATACGCAGTATTTT. Protein product: CASRGSTGPTDTQYF.

This clonotype showed up just a few times. The V gene is TRBV12-3 or TRBV12-4, the J gene TRBJ2-1; a possible D gene is TRBD2 (7 bases). The length of the CDR3 is 15 residues. V was shortened by 6 bases and J by 6 bases, with 18 bases between the two germline ends. The chain's CDR3 is CASRRGGEGVNEQFF. CDR3 coding DNA: TGTGCCAGCAGGCGAGGCGGGGAGGGGGTCAATGAGCAGTTCTTC.